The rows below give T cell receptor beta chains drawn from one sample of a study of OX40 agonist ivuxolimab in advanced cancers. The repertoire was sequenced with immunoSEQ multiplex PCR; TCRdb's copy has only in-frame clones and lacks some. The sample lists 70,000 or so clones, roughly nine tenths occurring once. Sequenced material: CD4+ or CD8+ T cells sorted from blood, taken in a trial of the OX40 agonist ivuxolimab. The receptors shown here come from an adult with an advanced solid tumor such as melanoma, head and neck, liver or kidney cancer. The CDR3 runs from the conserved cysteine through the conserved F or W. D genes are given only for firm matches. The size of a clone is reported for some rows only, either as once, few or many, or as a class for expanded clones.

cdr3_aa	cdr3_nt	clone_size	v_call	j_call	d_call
CASSPQGAIFITPRNSNQPQHF	TGCGCCAGCAGTCCCCAGGGGGCCATCTTCATTACCCCCCGAAATAGCAATCAGCCCCAGCATTTT	once	TRBV10-1	TRBJ1-5	TRBD1
CASSSTGGKSYEQYF	TGTGCCAGCAGCAGCACAGGGGGCAAGTCCTACGAGCAGTACTTC	NA	TRBV7-2	TRBJ2-7	TRBD1
CASSTLDSAYEQYF	TGTGCCAGTAGTACCTTGGACAGCGCCTACGAGCAGTACTTC	NA	TRBV19	TRBJ2-7	NA
CASSQLAGVETQYF	TGTGCCAGCAGCCAACTAGCGGGAGTTGAGACCCAGTACTTC	once	TRBV11-3	TRBJ2-5	TRBD2
CASSLGRSPNSNQPQHF	TGTGCCAGCAGTTTGGGACGGTCTCCAAATAGCAATCAGCCCCAGCATTTT	NA	TRBV2	TRBJ1-5	NA
CASSLEGTGNTIYF	TGCGCCAGCAGCTTGGAGGGGACTGGAAACACCATATATTTT	NA	TRBV5-1	TRBJ1-3	NA
CASSRQGGGTDTQYF	TGTGCCAGCAGTCGACAGGGAGGGGGCACAGATACGCAGTATTTT	NA	TRBV6-1	TRBJ2-3	NA
CASSTGGTARNQPQHF	TGTGCCAGCAGCACAGGTGGGACCGCCCGCAATCAGCCCCAGCATTTT	once	TRBV5-4	TRBJ1-5	NA
CASDDRGMADTQYF	TGTGCCAGCGATGACAGGGGAATGGCAGATACGCAGTATTTT	NA	TRBV28	TRBJ2-3	TRBD1
CSVEVQGIYEQYF	TGCAGCGTTGAAGTACAGGGGATCTACGAGCAGTACTTC	NA	TRBV29-1	TRBJ2-7	TRBD1
CASSLGGLDEKLFF	TGCGCCAGCAGCCTCGGCGGGTTGGACGAAAAACTGTTTTTT	NA	TRBV4-1	TRBJ1-4	NA
CASSRQANTEAFF	TGTGCCAGCTCACGACAGGCGAACACTGAAGCTTTCTTT	NA	TRBV18	TRBJ1-1	NA
CASSQDSQETQYF	TGCGCCAGCAGCCAGGACAGTCAAGAGACCCAGTACTTC	NA	TRBV4-3	TRBJ2-5	NA
CASFTGLNTGELFF	TGTGCCAGCTTCACGGGACTGAACACCGGGGAGCTGTTTTTT	NA	TRBV27	TRBJ2-2	NA
CASSLVRSSGNTIYF	TGTGCCAGCAGCTTAGTAAGGTCCTCTGGAAACACCATATATTTT	NA	TRBV7-8	TRBJ1-3	NA
CASSQPGLSTGNTIYF	TGCGCCAGCAGCCAACCGGGGCTCAGCACGGGAAACACCATATATTTT	NA	TRBV4-1	TRBJ1-3	NA
CASTLRWGTPYGYTF	TGTGCCAGCACCTTGAGGTGGGGGACTCCTTATGGCTACACCTTC	NA	TRBV2	TRBJ1-2	NA
CASSLSVGRNTEAFF	TGTGCCAGCAGTTTATCTGTTGGCCGGAACACTGAAGCTTTCTTT	NA	TRBV27	TRBJ1-1	NA
CASSQGQARGEQFF	TGCGCCAGCAGCCAGGGACAGGCGCGGGGTGAGCAGTTCTTC	few	TRBV5-1	TRBJ2-1	TRBD1
CASSPFPGGIGELFF	TGTGCCAGCAGCCCGTTCCCAGGGGGCATCGGGGAGCTGTTTTTT	NA	TRBV11-3	TRBJ2-2	TRBD1
CASSPGGPGRTYEQYF	TGTGCCAGCAGTCCGGGGGGCCCTGGGCGCACCTACGAGCAGTACTTC	NA	TRBV2	TRBJ2-7	NA
CASSLVTDTQYF	TGTGCCAGCTCCTTGGTCACAGATACGCAGTATTTT	NA	TRBV18	TRBJ2-3	NA
CSVEAPVGLGETQYF	TGCAGCGTTGAAGCTCCGGTGGGACTCGGGGAGACCCAGTACTTC	few	TRBV29-1	TRBJ2-5	NA
CASSLDRVKLFF	TGTGCCAGCAGCCTTGACAGGGTCAAACTGTTTTTT	NA	TRBV7-2	TRBJ1-4	TRBD1
CASTRGGEADTQYF	TGTGCCAGCACCAGGGGGGGGGAGGCAGATACGCAGTATTTT	NA	TRBV6-1	TRBJ2-3	NA
CAWTTGLAGSDEQFF	TGTGCCTGGACTACGGGACTAGCGGGTTCGGATGAGCAGTTCTTC	NA	TRBV30	TRBJ2-1	TRBD2
CASGAGMAKNIQYF	TGTGCCAGCGGGGCTGGGATGGCCAAAAACATTCAGTACTTC	NA	TRBV6-5	TRBJ2-4	NA
CASSLYGNTEAFF	TGTGCCAGCAGCTTGTATGGGAACACTGAAGCTTTCTTT	NA	TRBV7-9	TRBJ1-1	NA
CASSYDRRLGNTIYF	TGCGCCAGCAGCTATGACAGGAGGCTTGGAAACACCATATATTTT	few	TRBV5-1	TRBJ1-3	NA
CASSPRTQMNTEAFF	TGTGCCAGCTCACCTCGGACACAGATGAACACTGAAGCTTTCTTT	NA	TRBV18	TRBJ1-1	NA
CASSPYVNTGELFF	TGCGCCAGCAGCCCCTATGTGAACACCGGGGAGCTGTTTTTT	once	TRBV5-1	TRBJ2-2	NA